The clone carrying this T cell receptor (beta chain) was picked up one time. The data stem from a study of blood T cell repertoires in COVID-19. Authors' analysis steps: Cell counts per sample came from amplifying reference gene primers. Sequenced by immunoSEQ multiplex PCR; TCRdb stores in-frame clones only, minus some. V and J calls and clone size are copied from that table; D and trimming were computed from the DNA. The repertoire includes some 90,000 clones, about 91% of them detected once, and approximately 5.5% sits in the top ten. The CDR3 has 16 amino acids. With V trimmed by 3 bases and J by 6 bases, 14 bases remained unmatched. Germline-derived CDR1 and CDR2 are MGHRA and YSYEKL.

The V call is TRBV4-1, the J call TRBJ2-7, with 7 bases fitting TRBD2. Source material: peripheral blood. The receptor was isolated from a woman of 80 years or more with active COVID-19. This CDR3 reads CASSQGLGGSAREQYF. CDR3 in DNA: TGCGCCAGCAGCCAGGGGTTGGGGGGGTCGGCGCGCGAGCAGTACTTC.